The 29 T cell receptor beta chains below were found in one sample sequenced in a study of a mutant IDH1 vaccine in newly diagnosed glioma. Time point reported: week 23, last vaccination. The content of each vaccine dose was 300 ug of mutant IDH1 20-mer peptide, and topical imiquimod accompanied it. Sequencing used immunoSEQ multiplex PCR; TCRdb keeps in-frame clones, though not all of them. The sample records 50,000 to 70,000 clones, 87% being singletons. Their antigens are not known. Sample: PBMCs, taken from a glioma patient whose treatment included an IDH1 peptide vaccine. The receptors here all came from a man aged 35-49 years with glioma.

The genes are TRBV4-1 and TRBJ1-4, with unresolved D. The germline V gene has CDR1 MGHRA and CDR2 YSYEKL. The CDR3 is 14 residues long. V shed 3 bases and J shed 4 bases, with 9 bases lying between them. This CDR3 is CASSQVGINEKLFF. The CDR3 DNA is TGCGCCAGCAGCCAGGTGGGGATTAATGAAAAACTGTTTTTT.

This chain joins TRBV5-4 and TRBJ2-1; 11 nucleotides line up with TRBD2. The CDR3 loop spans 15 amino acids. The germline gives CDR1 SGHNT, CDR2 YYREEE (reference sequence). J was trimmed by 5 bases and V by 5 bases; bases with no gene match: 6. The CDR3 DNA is TGTGCCAGCAGATCCGGGACTAGCGGAGACAATGAGCAGTTCTTC. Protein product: CASRSGTSGDNEQFF.

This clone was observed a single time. CDR3 loop: CASSGPGFAGELFF. CDR3 DNA: TGTGCCAGCAGTGGACCAGGGTTCGCCGGGGAGCTGTTTTTT. The V call is TRBV25-1, the J call TRBJ2-2; a weak D match, TRBD1 (5 bases). This CDR3 comprises 14 residues. Trimming removed 4 bases from V and 6 bases from J, with 12 bases in between. The V gene's germline CDR1 is MGHDK and CDR2 SYGVNS.

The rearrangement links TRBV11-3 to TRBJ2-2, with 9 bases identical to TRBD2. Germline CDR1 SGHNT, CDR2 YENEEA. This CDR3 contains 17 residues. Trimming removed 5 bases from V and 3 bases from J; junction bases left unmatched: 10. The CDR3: CASSPWGASGDTGELFF. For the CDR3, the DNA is TGTGCCAGCAGCCCCTGGGGGGCTAGCGGGGACACCGGGGAGCTGTTTTTT.

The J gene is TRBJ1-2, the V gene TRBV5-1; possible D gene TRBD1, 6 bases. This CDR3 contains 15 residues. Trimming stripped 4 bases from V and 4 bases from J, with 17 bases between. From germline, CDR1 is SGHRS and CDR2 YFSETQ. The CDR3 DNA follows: TGCGCCAGCAGCCGGGAGGTCGACAGGCTCTATGGCTACACCTTC. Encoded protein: CASSREVDRLYGYTF.

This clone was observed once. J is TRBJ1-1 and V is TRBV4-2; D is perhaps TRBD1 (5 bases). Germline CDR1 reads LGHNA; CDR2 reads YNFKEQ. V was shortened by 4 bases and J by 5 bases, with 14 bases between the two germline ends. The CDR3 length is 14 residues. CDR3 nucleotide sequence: TGTGCCAGCAGCCGAACCTCGGGGGGAACTGAAGCTTTCTTT. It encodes CASSRTSGGTEAFF.

In nucleotides, the CDR3 is TGTGCCACCCTGGGGGGTGAAAAACTGTTTTTT. Translation gives CATLGGEKLFF. The rearrangement joins TRBV2 to TRBJ1-4; possible D gene TRBD1, 5 bases. Germline CDR1 reads SNHLY; CDR2 reads FYNNEI. The CDR3 has 11 residues. The ends were cut back, 10 bases at V and 7 bases at J, with 10 bases in the middle. Full variable domain (remainder filled in from reference TRBV2 and TRBJ1-4): EPEVTQTPSHQVTQMGQEVILRCVPISNHLYFYWYRQILGQKVEFLVSFYNNEISEKSEIFDDQFSVERPDGSNFTLKIRSTKLEDSAMYFCATLGGEKLFFGSGTQLSVL.

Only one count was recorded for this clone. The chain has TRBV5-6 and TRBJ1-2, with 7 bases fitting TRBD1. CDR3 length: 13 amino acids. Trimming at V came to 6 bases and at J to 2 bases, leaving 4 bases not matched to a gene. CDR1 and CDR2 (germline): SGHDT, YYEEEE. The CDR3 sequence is CASNLQGNYGYTF. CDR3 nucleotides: TGTGCCAGCAACCTACAGGGGAACTATGGCTACACCTTC.

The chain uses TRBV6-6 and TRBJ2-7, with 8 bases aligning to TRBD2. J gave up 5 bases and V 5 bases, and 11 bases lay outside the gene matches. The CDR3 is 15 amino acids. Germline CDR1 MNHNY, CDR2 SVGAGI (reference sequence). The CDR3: CASSPLPGLGDEQYF. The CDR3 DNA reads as TGTGCCAGCAGTCCTCTACCGGGACTAGGAGACGAGCAGTACTTC.

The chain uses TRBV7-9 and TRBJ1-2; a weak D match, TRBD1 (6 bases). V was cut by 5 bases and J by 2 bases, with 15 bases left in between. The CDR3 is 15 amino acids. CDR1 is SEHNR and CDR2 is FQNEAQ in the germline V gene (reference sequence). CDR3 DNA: TGTGCCAGCAGCCGACGAGGGACAAAGAACTATGGCTACACCTTC. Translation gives CASSRRGTKNYGYTF. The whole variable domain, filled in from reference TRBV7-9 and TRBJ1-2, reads DTGVSQNPRHKITKRGQNVTFRCDPISEHNRLYWYRQTLGQGPEFLTYFQNEAQLEKSRLLSDRFSAERPKGSFSTLEIQRTEQGDSAMYLCASSRRGTKNYGYTFGSGTRLTVV.

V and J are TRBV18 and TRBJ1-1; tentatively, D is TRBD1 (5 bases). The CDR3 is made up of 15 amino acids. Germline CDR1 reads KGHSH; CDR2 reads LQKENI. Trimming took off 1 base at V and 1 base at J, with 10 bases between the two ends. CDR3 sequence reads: CASSPLGTQNTEAFF. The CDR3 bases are TGTGCCAGCTCACCACTCGGGACGCAGAACACTGAAGCTTTCTTT.

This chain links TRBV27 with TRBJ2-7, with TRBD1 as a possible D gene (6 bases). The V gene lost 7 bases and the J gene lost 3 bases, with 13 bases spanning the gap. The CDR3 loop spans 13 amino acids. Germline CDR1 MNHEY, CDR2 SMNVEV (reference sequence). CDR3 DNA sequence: TGTGCCAGCACCCCGGGACACTTCTACGAGCAGTACTTC. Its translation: CASTPGHFYEQYF.

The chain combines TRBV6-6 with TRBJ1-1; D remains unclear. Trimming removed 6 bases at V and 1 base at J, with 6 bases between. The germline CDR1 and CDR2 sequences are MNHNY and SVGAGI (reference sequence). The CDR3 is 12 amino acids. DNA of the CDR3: TGTGCCAGCAGAGTGGGGAACACTGAAGCTTTCTTT. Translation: CASRVGNTEAFF.

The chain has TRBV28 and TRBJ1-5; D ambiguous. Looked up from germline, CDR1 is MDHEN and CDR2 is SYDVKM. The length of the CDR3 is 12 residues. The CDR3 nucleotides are TGTGGGACGAGGACGGCGAATCAGCCCCAGCATTTT. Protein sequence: CGTRTANQPQHF. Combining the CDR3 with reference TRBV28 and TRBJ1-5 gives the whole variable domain DVKVTQSSRYLVKRTGEKVFLECVQDMDHENMFWYRQDPGLGLRLIYFSYDVKMKEKGDIPEGYSVSREKKERFSLILESASTNQTSMYLCGTRTANQPQHFGDGTRLSIL.

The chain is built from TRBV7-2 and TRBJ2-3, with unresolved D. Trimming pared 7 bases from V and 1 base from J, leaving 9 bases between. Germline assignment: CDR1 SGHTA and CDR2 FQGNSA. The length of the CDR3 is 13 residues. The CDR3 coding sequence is TGTGCCAGCACCCGTGGCGGCACAGATACGCAGTATTTT. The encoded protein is CASTRGGTDTQYF.

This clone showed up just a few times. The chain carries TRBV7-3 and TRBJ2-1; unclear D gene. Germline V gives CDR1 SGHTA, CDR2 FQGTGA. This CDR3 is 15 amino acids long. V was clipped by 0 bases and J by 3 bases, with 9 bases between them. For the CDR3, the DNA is TGTGCCAGCAGCTTAACGTCGGCCAACTACAATGAGCAGTTCTTC. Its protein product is CASSLTSANYNEQFF. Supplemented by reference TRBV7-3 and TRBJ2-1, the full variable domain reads GAGVSQTPSNKVTEKGKYVELRCDPISGHTALYWYRQSLGQGPEFLIYFQGTGAADDSGLPNDRFFAVRPEGSVSTLKIQRTERGDSAVYLCASSLTSANYNEQFFGPGTRLTVL.

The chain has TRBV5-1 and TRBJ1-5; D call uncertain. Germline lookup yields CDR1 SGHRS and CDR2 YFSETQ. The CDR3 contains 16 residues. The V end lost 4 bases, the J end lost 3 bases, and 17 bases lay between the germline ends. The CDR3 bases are TGCGCCAGCAGCCTGGGCCCTCAGGCACTCAATCAGCCCCAGCATTTT. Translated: CASSLGPQALNQPQHF.

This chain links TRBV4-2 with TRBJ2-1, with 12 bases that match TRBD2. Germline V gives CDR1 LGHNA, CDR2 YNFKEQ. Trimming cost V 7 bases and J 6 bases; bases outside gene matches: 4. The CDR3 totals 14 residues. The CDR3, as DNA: TGTGCCAGCACCTCTAGCGGGAGGGGCAATGAGCAGTTCTTC. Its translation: CASTSSGRGNEQFF.

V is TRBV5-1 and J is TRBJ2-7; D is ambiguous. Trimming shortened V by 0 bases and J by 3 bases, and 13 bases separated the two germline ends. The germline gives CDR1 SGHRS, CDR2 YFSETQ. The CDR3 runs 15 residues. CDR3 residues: CASSLAMGNHYEQYF. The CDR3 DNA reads TGCGCCAGCAGCTTGGCGATGGGCAACCACTACGAGCAGTACTTC. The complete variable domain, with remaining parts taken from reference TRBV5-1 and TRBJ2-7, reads KAGVTQTPRYLIKTRGQQVTLSCSPISGHRSVSWYQQTPGQGLQFLFEYFSETQRNKGNFPGRFSGRQFSNSRSEMNVSTLELGDSALYLCASSLAMGNHYEQYFGPGTRLTVT.

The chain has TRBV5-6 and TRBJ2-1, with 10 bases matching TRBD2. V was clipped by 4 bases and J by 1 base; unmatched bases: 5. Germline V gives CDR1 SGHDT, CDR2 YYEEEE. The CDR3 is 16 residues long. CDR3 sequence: CASSLSSGRSYNEQFF. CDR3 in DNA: TGTGCCAGCAGCCTTTCTAGCGGGAGATCCTACAATGAGCAGTTCTTC.

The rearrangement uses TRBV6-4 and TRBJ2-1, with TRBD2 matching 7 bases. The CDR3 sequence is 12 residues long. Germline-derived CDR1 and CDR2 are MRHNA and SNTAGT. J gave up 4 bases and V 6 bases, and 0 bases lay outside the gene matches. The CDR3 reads CASRGGYNEQFF. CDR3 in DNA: TGTGCCAGCAGGGGAGGGTACAATGAGCAGTTCTTC.

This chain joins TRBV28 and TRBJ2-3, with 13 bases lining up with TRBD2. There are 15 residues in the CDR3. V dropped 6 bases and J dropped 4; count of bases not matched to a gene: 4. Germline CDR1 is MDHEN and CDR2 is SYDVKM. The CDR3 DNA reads TGTGCCAGCAGAAGACTAGCGGGAGGCGCAGATACGCAGTATTTT. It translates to CASRRLAGGADTQYF. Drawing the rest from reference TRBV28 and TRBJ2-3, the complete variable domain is DVKVTQSSRYLVKRTGEKVFLECVQDMDHENMFWYRQDPGLGLRLIYFSYDVKMKEKGDIPEGYSVSREKKERFSLILESASTNQTSMYLCASRRLAGGADTQYFGPGTRLTVL.

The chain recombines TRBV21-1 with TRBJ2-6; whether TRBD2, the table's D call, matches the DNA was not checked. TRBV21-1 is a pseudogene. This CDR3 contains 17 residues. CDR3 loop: CASRTLGGGPGANVLTF. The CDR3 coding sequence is TGTGCCAGCAGAACCCTCGGGGGTGGGCCTGGGGCCAACGTCCTGACTTTC.

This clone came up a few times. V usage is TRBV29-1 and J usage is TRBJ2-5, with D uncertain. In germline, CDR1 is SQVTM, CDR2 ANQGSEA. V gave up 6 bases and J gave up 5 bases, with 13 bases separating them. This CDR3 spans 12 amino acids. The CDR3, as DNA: TGCAGCGTCGACGAGGTGTGGGAGACCCAGTACTTC. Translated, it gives CSVDEVWETQYF.

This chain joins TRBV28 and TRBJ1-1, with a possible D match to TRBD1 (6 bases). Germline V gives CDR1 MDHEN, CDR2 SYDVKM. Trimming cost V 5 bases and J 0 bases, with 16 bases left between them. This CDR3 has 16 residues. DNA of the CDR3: TGTGCCAGCAGTGAAGGACAGAGCCTAATGAACACTGAAGCTTTCTTT. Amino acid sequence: CASSEGQSLMNTEAFF. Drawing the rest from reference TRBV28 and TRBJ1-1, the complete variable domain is DVKVTQSSRYLVKRTGEKVFLECVQDMDHENMFWYRQDPGLGLRLIYFSYDVKMKEKGDIPEGYSVSREKKERFSLILESASTNQTSMYLCASSEGQSLMNTEAFFGQGTRLTVV.

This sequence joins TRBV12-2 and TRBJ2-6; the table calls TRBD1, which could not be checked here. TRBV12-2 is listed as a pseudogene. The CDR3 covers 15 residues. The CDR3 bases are TGTGCAAGTCGCTTAGACCAGGGGTGGGCCAACGTCCTGACTTTC. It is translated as CASRLDQGWANVLTF.

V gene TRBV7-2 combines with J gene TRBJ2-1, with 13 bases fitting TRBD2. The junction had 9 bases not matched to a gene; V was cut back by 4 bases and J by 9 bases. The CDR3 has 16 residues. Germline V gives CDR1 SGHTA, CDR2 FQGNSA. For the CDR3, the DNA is TGTGCCAGCAGCTCCCAAGGACTAGCGGGAGAGGGTGAGCAGTTCTTC. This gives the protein CASSSQGLAGEGEQFF.

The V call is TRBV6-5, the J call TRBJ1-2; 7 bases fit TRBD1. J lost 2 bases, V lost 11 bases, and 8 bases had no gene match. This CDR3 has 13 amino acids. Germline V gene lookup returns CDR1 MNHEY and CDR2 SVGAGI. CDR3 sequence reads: CASRAGQNYGYTF. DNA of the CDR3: TGTGCCTCCAGGGCGGGACAGAACTATGGCTACACCTTC.

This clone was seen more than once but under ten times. The CDR3 spells CASSLGLDTLWGETQYF. The CDR3 DNA follows: TGCGCCAGCAGCTTGGGGTTGGACACCCTCTGGGGGGAGACCCAGTACTTC. The chain recombines TRBV5-1 with TRBJ2-5; D possibly matches TRBD1 or TRBD2 (5 bases each). The CDR3 has 17 residues. The V end lost 0 bases, the J end lost 5 bases, and 20 bases lay between the germline ends. Germline CDR1 SGHRS, CDR2 YFSETQ.